What follows describes a single TCR beta chain. Its specific antigen is unknown. The sample holds no much larger clone one base away, and base qualities are not on file. CDR1 and CDR2, looked up from the germline V gene (reference sequence), are SEHNR and FQNEAQ. The V end gives up 7 bases and the J end 14 bases, leaving 12 bases in the junction not matched to a gene. The CDR3 runs 14 residues from the cysteine to the phenylalanine. The CDR3 DNA has 42 bases and is translated from base 1. These data are taken from a study of blood T cell repertoires in COVID-19 (dated by TCRdb to 2020 to 2022). General notes on the study: Samples from collaborators originated in the United States, Italy and Spain and spanned both the acute and convalescent phases of COVID-19. The prospective study material was composed of cDNA or gDNA derived from T cells, B-cell-depleted T cells, or PBMCs. A de-identified subject ID, COVID-19 status, age in years and sex were almost always included in the sample metadata. HLA class I and class II types, where available, came from metadata supplied by the sample provider rather than from assay-based typing. The dataset comprised deeply sampled blood TCRbeta repertoires from subjects exposed to, actively infected with, or recovered from COVID-19. Samples came from the ongoing ImmuneRACE study (first 160 participants) plus 1,254 subjects from 6 global collaborators. A freely available public database, intended as a resource for researchers studying the immune response to SARS-CoV-2, is where the repertoires were released.

Whole blood was collected in K2EDTA tubes by collaborating institutions according to the institutions' own protocols. For TCRbeta analysis, collaborators shipped samples in one of three forms: frozen whole blood, isolated PBMCs, or DNA extracted from either of those sample types. Paper-wide results and their limitations: The amount of clinical and demographic metadata varied by source and participant and was provided uncurated.

TCRbeta CDR3 regions were amplified from genomic DNA using the immunoSEQ Assay, a bias-controlled multiplex PCR. The paper's processing steps were these. The number of nucleated cells in each sample was estimated from the amplification of reference gene primers within the assay. To quantify the absolute abundance of each unique TCRbeta CDR3 rearrangement, sequence reads were collapsed and filtered. For each sample, productive Simpson clonality was calculated as the square root of Simpson's diversity index across productive rearrangements. TCRdb re-hosts the immuneACCESS table, in-frame sequences only. Its copies lack some clones; in the studies checked, an unresolved V gene accounts for under half of them, and the cause for the rest is not known. V, J and clone size are those of that table, while D and trimming were read from the DNA. The sample profile shows some 170,000 clones; over 80% of them were found once. The ten largest account for roughly 9.2% of the sample.

Recombination linked TRBV7-9 to TRBJ1-6, and 9 junctional nucleotides match TRBD1. Sequenced input: peripheral blood. The receptor was isolated from a woman of 80 years or more with active or convalescent COVID-19. The DNA sequence reads TGTGCCAGCATCTCGTCCCGGGACAGGGACACCCTCCACTTT. Translation gives CASISSRDRDTLHF.